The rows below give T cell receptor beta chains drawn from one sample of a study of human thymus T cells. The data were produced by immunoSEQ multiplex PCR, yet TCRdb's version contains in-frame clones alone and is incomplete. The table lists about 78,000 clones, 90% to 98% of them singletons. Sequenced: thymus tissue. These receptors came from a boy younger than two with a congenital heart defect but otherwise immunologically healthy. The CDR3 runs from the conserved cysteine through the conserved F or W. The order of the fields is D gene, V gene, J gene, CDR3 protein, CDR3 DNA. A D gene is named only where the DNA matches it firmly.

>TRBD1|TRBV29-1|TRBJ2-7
CSVEPAGTGYHEQYF
TGCAGCGTTGAACCCGCCGGGACAGGGTACCACGAGCAGTACTTC
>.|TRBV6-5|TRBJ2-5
CASRRTYQETQYF
TGTGCCAGCAGGCGGACCTACCAAGAGACCCAGTACTTC
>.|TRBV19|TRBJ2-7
CASSPRTVLGEQYF
TGTGCCAGTAGTCCTCGGACTGTCTTAGGGGAGCAGTACTTC
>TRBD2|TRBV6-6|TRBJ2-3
CASSYLREHLDTQYF
TGTGCCAGCAGTTACCTGCGGGAGCACCTAGATACGCAGTATTTT
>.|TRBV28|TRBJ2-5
CASSFGGGTETQYF
TGTGCCAGCAGTTTTGGGGGAGGAACAGAGACCCAGTACTTC
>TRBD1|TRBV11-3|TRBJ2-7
CASSSDRECEQYF
TGTGCCAGCAGCTCGGACAGGGAATGTGAGCAGTACTTC
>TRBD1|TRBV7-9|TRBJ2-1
CASSLTPTGDAYNEQFF
TGTGCCAGCAGCTTAACTCCGACAGGGGATGCCTACAATGAGCAGTTCTTC
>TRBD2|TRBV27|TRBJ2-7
CASSLLAGGPRYEQYF
TGTGCCAGCAGTTTACTGGCGGGAGGGCCTAGATACGAGCAGTACTTC
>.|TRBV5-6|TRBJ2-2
CASRQFPGSRLATGELFF
TGTGCCAGCAGACAGTTTCCAGGGAGCCGCTTGGCCACCGGGGAGCTGTTTTTT
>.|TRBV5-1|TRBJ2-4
CASSSTGGRAKNIQYF
TGCGCCAGCAGCTCGACAGGCGGTAGAGCCAAAAACATTCAGTACTTC
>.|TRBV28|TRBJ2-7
CASSFFQGTTGDEQYF
TGTGCCAGCAGTTTTTTTCAGGGAACCACCGGGGACGAGCAGTACTTC
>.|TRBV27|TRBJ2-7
CASSLGWSPTYEQYF
TGTGCCAGCAGTTTGGGCTGGTCTCCCACCTACGAGCAGTACTTC
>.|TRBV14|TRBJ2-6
CASSQEGQGSSGANVLTF
TGTGCCAGCAGCCAAGAAGGGCAGGGAAGCTCTGGGGCCAACGTCCTGACTTTC
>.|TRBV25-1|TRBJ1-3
CASSETTGYSGNTIYF
TGTGCCAGCAGTGAAACGACAGGCTACTCTGGAAACACCATATATTTT
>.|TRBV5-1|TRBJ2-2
CASSCGRGERELFF
TGCGCCAGCAGCTGCGGTAGGGGCGAGAGGGAGCTGTTTTTT
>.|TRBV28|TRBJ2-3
CASSETGLGPSDTQYF
TGTGCCAGCAGTGAAACAGGGCTCGGACCCTCAGATACGCAGTATTTT
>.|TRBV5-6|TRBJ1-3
CASSFIKTSGNTIYF
TGTGCCAGCAGCTTCATTAAGACATCTGGAAACACCATATATTTT
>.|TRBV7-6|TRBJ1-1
CASSPQTQKNTEAFF
TGTGCCAGCAGCCCCCAGACACAAAAGAACACTGAAGCTTTCTTT